This entry lists 13 T cell receptor beta chains sequenced from one sample in a study of CD8 T cells in Susac syndrome. Reverse transcription of roughly 0.5 to 1 ug RNA was carried out with random hexamers. TCRdb itself ran the immunoSEQ multiplex PCR reads through MiXCR, one entry per CDR3 protein. The profile covers approximately 180,000 distinct CDR3 sequences, with about 91% appearing a single time and around 0.085% taken by the ten largest. Sequenced material: CD4+ T cells from PBMCs. These receptors were taken from a human donor with Susac syndrome.

This clonotype was seen only once. The rearrangement uses TRBV6-5 and TRBJ2-3; D uncertain. The CDR3 is 11 residues long. The germline V gene has CDR1 MNHEY and CDR2 SVGAGI. Trimming took off 5 bases at V and 7 bases at J, with 7 bases between the two ends. The CDR3 protein is CASSLYYTQYF. CDR3 DNA sequence: TGTGCCAGCAGTCTATATTATACGCAGTATTTT.

The V call is TRBV11-2, the J call TRBJ2-7; 12 nucleotides line up with TRBD1. With 1 base clipped from V and 0 bases from J, the junction kept 4 bases outside the gene matches. The CDR3 covers 17 residues. Looked up from germline, CDR1 is SGHAT and CDR2 is FQNNGV. CDR3 residues: CASSLGGGQGASYEQYF. The CDR3 DNA sequence: TGTGCCAGCAGCTTAGGGGGGGGACAGGGGGCCTCCTACGAGCAGTACTTC.

CDR3 bases: TGTGCCAGCAGGGACAATCAGCCCCAGCATTTT. It yields the protein CASRDNQPQHF. This rearrangement joins TRBV2 to TRBJ1-5; no clear D. The V end was cut by 6 bases, the J end by 3 bases, with 3 bases between. CDR1 is SNHLY and CDR2 is FYNNEI in the germline V gene. The CDR3 covers 11 residues.

This clonotype showed up just once. The chain uses TRBV7-2 and TRBJ2-1; TRBD2 matches at 9 bases. Germline assignment: CDR1 SGHTA and CDR2 FQGNSA. The junction had 7 bases not matched to a gene; V was cut back by 1 base and J by 9 bases. There are 15 residues in the CDR3. In DNA, the CDR3 is TGTGCCAGCAGCTTAGTAGCGGGGGCAGGGGGTGAGCAGTTCTTC. Translation gives CASSLVAGAGGEQFF.

This clonotype was detected once. The rearrangement links TRBV28 to TRBJ1-4, with 12 bases fitting TRBD1. The J segment lost 3 bases and the V segment lost 7 bases, leaving 18 bases of the junction unmatched. The CDR3 extends over 20 amino acids. Looked up from germline, CDR1 is MDHEN and CDR2 is SYDVKM. CDR3 DNA: TGTGCCAGCACCTCTTGGGACAGGGGGCGAAAAGGGAAGGCTAATGAAAAACTGTTTTTT. Amino acid sequence: CASTSWDRGRKGKANEKLFF. Together with reference TRBV28 and TRBJ1-4, the CDR3 gives the full variable domain: DVKVTQSSRYLVKRTGEKVFLECVQDMDHENMFWYRQDPGLGLRLIYFSYDVKMKEKGDIPEGYSVSREKKERFSLILESASTNQTSMYLCASTSWDRGRKGKANEKLFFGSGTQLSVL.

This CDR3 reads CSAVQAASGYNEQFF. CDR3 nucleotides: TGCAGTGCCGTACAGGCGGCTAGCGGCTACAATGAGCAGTTCTTC. This chain links TRBV20-1 with TRBJ2-1; 7 bases are shared with TRBD2. The junction had 11 bases not matched to a gene; V was cut back by 6 bases and J by 3 bases. The CDR3 has 15 residues. CDR1 is DFQATT, CDR2 SNEGSKA, per germline (reference sequence).

The chain carries TRBV12-3 or TRBV12-4 and TRBJ2-3; 14 positions agree with TRBD2. The trim removed 5 bases at V and 1 base at J, leaving 8 bases unmatched. The CDR3 contains 18 residues. Here the CDR3 DNA reads TGTGCCAGCAGTCACCGACTAGCGGGGGGGTCGGGCACAGATACGCAGTATTTT. Encoded protein: CASSHRLAGGSGTDTQYF.

The CDR3 nucleotides are TGCGCCAGCAGTGATTTGTTCGGAGGCCTTCCTGGGGCCAACGTCCTGACTTTC. Translation: CASSDLFGGLPGANVLTF. The chain joins TRBV10-2 to TRBJ2-6, with a possible D match to TRBD2 (5 bases). Germline-derived CDR1 and CDR2 are WSHSY and SAAADI. V shed 3 bases and J shed 2 bases, with 17 bases lying between them. The CDR3 has 18 residues.

This sequence joins TRBV19 and TRBJ1-5; unclear D gene. Trimming pared 0 bases from V and 7 bases from J, leaving 7 bases between. CDR3 size: 13 residues. The germline gives CDR1 LNHDA, CDR2 SQIVND (reference sequence). The CDR3 DNA reads TGTGCCAGTAGTATAGATAGTTGGCAGCCCCAGCATTTT. Encoded protein: CASSIDSWQPQHF.

This clonotype has just one count. The rearrangement joins TRBV4-2 to TRBJ1-2; TRBD1 agrees at 7 bases. The CDR3 totals 17 residues. Germline V gene sequence: CDR1 LGHNA, CDR2 YNFKEQ. The trim removed 7 bases at V and 3 bases at J, leaving 17 bases unmatched. Written as DNA, the CDR3 is TGTGCCAGCAATCCTGGACAGGCAGGGGGATATGACTATGGCTACACCTTC. It yields the protein CASNPGQAGGYDYGYTF.

This sequence joins TRBV9 and TRBJ2-5; the match to TRBD2 covers 8 bases. With V trimmed by 4 bases and J by 2 bases, 10 bases remained unmatched. The germline V gene encodes CDR1 SGDLS and CDR2 YYNGEE. This CDR3 is built from 16 residues. Here the CDR3 DNA reads TGTGCCAGCAGCTTACAAAGCGGGAGTCTTCAAGAGACCCAGTACTTC. Its protein is CASSLQSGSLQETQYF.

The V and J genes are TRBV3-1 and TRBJ1-2, with D perhaps matching TRBD1 (5 bases). V shed 4 bases and J shed 8 bases, with 8 bases lying between them. This CDR3 is 11 amino acids long. Germline values: CDR1 LGHDT, CDR2 YNNKEL (reference sequence). Here the CDR3 reads CASSLTGGYTF. As DNA, the CDR3 is TGTGCCAGCAGCCTAACAGGAGGCTACACCTTC.

The chain employs TRBV12-3 or TRBV12-4 and TRBJ2-3; D remains unclear. Trimming left V 7 bases short and J 0 bases short, with 23 bases between. This CDR3 comprises 18 residues. The CDR3 loop reads CASTIKRFTRSSTDTQYF. CDR3 nucleotide sequence: TGTGCCAGCACCATCAAAAGATTTACCCGATCTAGCACAGATACGCAGTATTTT.